The entry that follows covers one T cell receptor (beta chain) sequence. The sample is drawn from a study of pediatric ulcerative colitis. Germline CDR1 SGHNT, CDR2 YENEEA. The V end lost 5 bases, the J end lost 4 bases, and 24 bases lay between the germline ends. The CDR3 covers 18 residues. Only in-frame clones appear in the TCRdb table, and some are missing; sequencing was by immunoSEQ multiplex PCR. The table includes about 37,000 clones, 60% to 85% detected once. Rectal tissue came from one to two pinch biopsies taken at colonoscopy. The sequenced sample was gut tissue. The receptor was isolated from a boy aged 5-17 years with severe ulcerative colitis. The J gene is TRBJ1-5, the V gene TRBV11-3, with D perhaps TRBD1 (5 bases). The CDR3 here is CASSAPLGDTIRNQPQHF. Written as DNA, the CDR3 is TGTGCCAGCAGCGCCCCGTTGGGGGATACTATTCGGAATCAGCCCCAGCATTTT. Full variable domain (remainder filled in from reference TRBV11-3 and TRBJ1-5): EAGVVQSPRYKIIEKKQPVAFWCNPISGHNTLYWYLQNLGQGPELLIRYENEEAVDDSQLPKDRFSAERLKGVDSTLKIQPAELGDSAVYLCASSAPLGDTIRNQPQHFGDGTRLSIL.